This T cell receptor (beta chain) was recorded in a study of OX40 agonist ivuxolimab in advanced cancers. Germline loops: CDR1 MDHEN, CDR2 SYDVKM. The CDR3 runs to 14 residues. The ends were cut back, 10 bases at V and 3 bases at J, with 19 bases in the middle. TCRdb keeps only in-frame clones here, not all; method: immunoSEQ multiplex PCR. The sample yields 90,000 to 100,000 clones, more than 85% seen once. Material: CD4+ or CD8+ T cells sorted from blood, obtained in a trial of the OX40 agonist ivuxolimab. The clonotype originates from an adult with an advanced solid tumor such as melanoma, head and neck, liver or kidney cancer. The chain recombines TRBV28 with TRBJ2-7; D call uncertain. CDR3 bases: TGTGCCACCTACCCCTCCGGACGTGGCTACGAGCAGTACTTC. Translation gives CATYPSGRGYEQYF.